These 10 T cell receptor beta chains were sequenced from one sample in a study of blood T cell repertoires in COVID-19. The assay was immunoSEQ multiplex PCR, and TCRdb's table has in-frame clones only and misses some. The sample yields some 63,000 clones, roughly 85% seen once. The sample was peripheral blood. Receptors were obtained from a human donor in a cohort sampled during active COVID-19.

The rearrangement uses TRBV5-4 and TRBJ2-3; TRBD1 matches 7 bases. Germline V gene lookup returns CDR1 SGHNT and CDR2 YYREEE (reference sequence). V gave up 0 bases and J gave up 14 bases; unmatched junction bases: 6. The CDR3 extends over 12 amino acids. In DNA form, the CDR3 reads TGTGCCAGCAGCTTGGTAGGGGGCGCTTGGTATTTT. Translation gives CASSLVGGAWYF.

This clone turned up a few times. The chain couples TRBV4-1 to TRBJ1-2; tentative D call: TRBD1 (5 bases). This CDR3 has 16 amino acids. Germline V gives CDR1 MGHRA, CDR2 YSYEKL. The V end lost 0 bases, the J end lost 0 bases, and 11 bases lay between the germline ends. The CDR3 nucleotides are TGCGCCAGCAGCCAAGAGAGTACAGGCCCTAACTATGGCTACACCTTC. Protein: CASSQESTGPNYGYTF.

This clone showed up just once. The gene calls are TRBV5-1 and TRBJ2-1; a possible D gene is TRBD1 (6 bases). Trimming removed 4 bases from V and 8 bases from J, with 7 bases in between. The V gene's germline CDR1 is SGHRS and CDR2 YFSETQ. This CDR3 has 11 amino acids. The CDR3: CASSEGDEQFF. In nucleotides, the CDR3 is TGCGCCAGCAGCGAGGGGGATGAGCAGTTCTTC.

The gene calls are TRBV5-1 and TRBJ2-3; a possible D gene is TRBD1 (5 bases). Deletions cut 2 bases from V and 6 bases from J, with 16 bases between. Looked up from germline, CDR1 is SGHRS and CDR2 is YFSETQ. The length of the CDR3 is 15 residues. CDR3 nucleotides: TGCGCCAGCAGCTTCGTAGGGGCCCCTGGCGATACGCAGTATTTT. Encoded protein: CASSFVGAPGDTQYF.

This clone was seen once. Here the CDR3 reads CATSTRTSGTQNIQYF. In nucleotides, the CDR3 is TGTGCCACCAGCACCAGGACTAGCGGGACTCAAAACATTCAGTACTTC. The genes are TRBV15 and TRBJ2-4, with 12 bases fitting TRBD2. The CDR3 has 16 residues. J was trimmed by 5 bases and V by 4 bases; bases with no gene match: 6. In germline, CDR1 is LNHNV, CDR2 YYDKDF (reference sequence).

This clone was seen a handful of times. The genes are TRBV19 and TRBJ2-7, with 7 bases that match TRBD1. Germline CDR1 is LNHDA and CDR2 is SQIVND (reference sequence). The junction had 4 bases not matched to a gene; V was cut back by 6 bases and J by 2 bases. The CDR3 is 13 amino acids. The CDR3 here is CASRPQGTYEQYF. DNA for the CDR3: TGTGCCAGTAGACCACAGGGGACCTACGAGCAGTACTTC.

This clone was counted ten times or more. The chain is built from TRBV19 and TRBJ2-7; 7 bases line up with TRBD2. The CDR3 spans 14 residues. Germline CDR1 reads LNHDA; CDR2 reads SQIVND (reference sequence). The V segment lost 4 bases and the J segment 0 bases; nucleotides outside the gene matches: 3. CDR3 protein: CASSTSGTSYEQYF. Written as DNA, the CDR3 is TGTGCCAGTAGTACTAGCGGTACCTCCTACGAGCAGTACTTC.

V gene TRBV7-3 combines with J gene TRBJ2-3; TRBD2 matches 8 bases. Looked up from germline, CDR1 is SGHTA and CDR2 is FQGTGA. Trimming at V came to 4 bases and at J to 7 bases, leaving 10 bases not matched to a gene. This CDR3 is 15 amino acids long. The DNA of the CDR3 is TGTGCCAGCAGCTACCGAGCGGGAGCTATGAATACGCAGTATTTT. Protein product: CASSYRAGAMNTQYF.

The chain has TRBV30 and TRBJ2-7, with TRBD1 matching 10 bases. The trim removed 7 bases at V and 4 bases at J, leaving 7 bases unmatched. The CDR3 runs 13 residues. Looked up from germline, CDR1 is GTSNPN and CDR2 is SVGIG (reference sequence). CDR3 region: CASVGTGVYEQYF. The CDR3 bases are TGTGCCTCGGTAGGGACAGGGGTGTACGAGCAGTACTTC.

The CDR3 reads CASSLNWESPLHF. In DNA form, the CDR3 reads TGTGCCAGCAGCTTAAATTGGGAGTCACCCCTCCACTTT. The gene calls are TRBV7-3 and TRBJ1-6; D call uncertain. The germline CDR1 and CDR2 sequences are SGHTA and FQGTGA. The CDR3 length is 13 residues. V lost 1 base, J lost 10 bases, and 8 bases lay in between.